The clone carrying this T cell receptor (beta chain) was seen ten or more times. These data come from a study of T cells in Graves' hyperthyroidism and ophthalmopathy. Study in general: The initial diagnosis was the point when peripheral blood was collected, ahead of any treatment.

Looked up from germline, CDR1 is DFQATT and CDR2 is SNEGSKA (reference sequence). Trimming took 0 bases from V and 1 from J, leaving 15 bases between them. This CDR3 is built from 16 residues. The TCR beta CDR3 regions underwent amplification using RNA transcripts as the source. TCR CDR3 underwent first-round RT-PCR with the HTBI primer set. TCRdb reanalysed the multiplex PCR reads using MiXCR and keeps one entry per CDR3 protein. The sample contains roughly 750,000 distinct CDR3 sequences, over 15% of which appear only once. Sequencing was done on a sample of blood. This sequence was found in a young man with Graves' hyperthyroidism. The V and J genes are TRBV20-1 and TRBJ1-1; D remains unclear. CDR3 loop: CSARDIRREGNTEAFF. CDR3 sequence (DNA): TGCAGTGCTAGAGATATTAGGAGGGAGGGGAACACTGAAGCTTTCTTT.